This is a list of T cell receptor beta chains from one sample in a study of early T cells in non-severe SARS-CoV-2 infection. TCRdb fed the 5' RACE reads into MiXCR, producing one record per CDR3 protein. Here the sample spans 30,000 to 40,000 distinct CDR3 sequences, under 7% being singletons. The specimen was whole blood. The receptor set was obtained from an adult who was a healthcare worker with PCR-confirmed SARS-CoV-2 infection or an uninfected control (not recorded which). CDR3s include the opening cysteine and the closing phenylalanine or tryptophan. The D gene is left open where the match is weak. Expanded clones get a size class; other rows say once, few or many, or leave the size out.

d_call | j_call | cdr3_length | v_call | clone_size | cdr3_nt | cdr3_aa
NA | TRBJ2-7 | 14 | TRBV2 | many | TGTGCCAGCAGCCTCCCCGACAGTTCGGGGGAGCAGTACTTC | CASSLPDSSGEQYF
TRBD2 | TRBJ2-1 | 15 | TRBV19 | NA | TGTGCCAGTAGTATTTGGACTAGTCCCGACAATGAGCAGTTCTTC | CASSIWTSPDNEQFF
NA | TRBJ2-1 | 15 | TRBV7-9 | many | TGTGCCAGCAGCCAAACTAGGCACCGCTACAATGAGCAGTTCTTC | CASSQTRHRYNEQFF
NA | TRBJ2-2 | 15 | TRBV7-2 | many | TGTGCCAGCAGCTTAGAAGGTACAACCACCGGGGAGCTGTTTTTT | CASSLEGTTTGELFF
NA | TRBJ2-3 | 14 | TRBV20-1 | few | TGCAGTGCTAGAGGGGTTAGTTGGACCGATACGCAGTATTTT | CSARGVSWTDTQYF
NA | TRBJ2-6 | 15 | TRBV5-4 | few | TGTGCCAGCAGCAAACAGGGAGCCGGGGCCAACGTCCTGACTTTC | CASSKQGAGANVLTF
TRBD1 | TRBJ1-2 | 16 | TRBV7-6 | many | TGTGCCAGCAGCTTAGCTCCGGACAGGGTGGGCTATGGCTACACCTTC | CASSLAPDRVGYGYTF
NA | TRBJ2-5 | 13 | TRBV7-6 | many | TGTGCCAGCAGCTTAGGCAGACAAGAGACCCAGTACTTC | CASSLGRQETQYF
NA | TRBJ2-6 | 16 | TRBV5-5 | many | TGTGCCAGCAGCTTGTATGGCCAGATTGGGGCCAACGTCCTGACTTTC | CASSLYGQIGANVLTF
TRBD2 | TRBJ2-3 | 15 | TRBV20-1 | few | TGCAGTGCTAGGGGACTAGCGGATCTCACAGATACGCAGTATTTT | CSARGLADLTDTQYF
NA | TRBJ2-7 | 15 | TRBV6-5 | many | TGTGCCAGCAGTTACCGGCACCAGAGCTCCTACGAGCAGTACTTC | CASSYRHQSSYEQYF
TRBD2 | TRBJ2-2 | 16 | TRBV7-6 | NA | TGTGCCAGCAGCTTAGAGGCTAGCGGGAACACCGGGGAGCTGTTTTTT | CASSLEASGNTGELFF
NA | TRBJ2-7 | 15 | TRBV7-9 | many | TGTGCCAGCAGCTCCGACCGGCTTAGCTCCTACGAGCAGTACTTC | CASSSDRLSSYEQYF
NA | TRBJ2-6 | 15 | TRBV15 | few | TGTGCCACCAGCAGAGATCCAAGAAAGGCCAACGTCCTGACTTTC | CATSRDPRKANVLTF
TRBD1 | TRBJ2-7 | 13 | TRBV2 | few | TGTGCCAGCAGCTACACAGGGGGCCACGAGCAGTACTTC | CASSYTGGHEQYF
NA | TRBJ2-1 | 16 | TRBV11-2 | few | TGTGCCAGCAGCTACCCCCCGGCTTCCAGGGTTGATGAGCAGTTCTTC | CASSYPPASRVDEQFF
NA | TRBJ2-2 | 14 | TRBV30 | NA | TGTGCCTGGTCGACCCGGCGGGGCACCGGGGAGCTGTTTTTT | CAWSTRRGTGELFF
TRBD1 | TRBJ2-7 | 9 | TRBV11-3 | NA | TGTGCCAGCAGAACAGAGGGGGCCTTC | CASRTEGAF
NA | TRBJ2-2 | 15 | TRBV7-6 | many | TGTGCCAGCAGCTTAGTTCAGATGAACACCGGGGAGCTGTTTTTT | CASSLVQMNTGELFF
TRBD2 | TRBJ2-1 | 14 | TRBV20-1 | many | TGCAGTGCTAGATCTGGCGGGAGAGACAATGAGCAGTTCTTC | CSARSGGRDNEQFF
TRBD1 | TRBJ1-1 | 15 | TRBV7-6 | many | TGTGCCAGCAGCTTAGTCGGACAGGGGGCATCTGAAGCTTTCTTT | CASSLVGQGASEAFF
NA | TRBJ2-1 | 14 | TRBV7-7 | many | TGTGCTAGCAGCTTGCGCGGGACGGATAATGAGCAGTTCTTC | CASSLRGTDNEQFF
NA | TRBJ1-2 | 16 | TRBV20-1 | many | TGCAGTGCTAGAGACCCTAAAAGGGGTTTCGTCTATGGCTACACCTTC | CSARDPKRGFVYGYTF
NA | TRBJ1-1 | 15 | TRBV20-1 | many | TGCAGTGCTAGCTCATCCGGGACAAGCGCGTCTGAAGCTTTCTTT | CSASSSGTSASEAFF
TRBD1 | TRBJ2-5 | 18 | TRBV25-1 | many | TGTGCCAGCAGTGCCACCGCGGATAGGGGGCGCACCCAAGAGACCCAGTACTTC | CASSATADRGRTQETQYF
NA | TRBJ1-1 | 15 | TRBV10-1 | NA | TGCGCCAACAGAAGGCGGAGGGAAACGAACACTGAAGCTTTCTTT | CANRRRRETNTEAFF
TRBD2 | TRBJ2-1 | 16 | TRBV20-1 | many | TGCAGTGCTAGAGATCTAGCGGGGAGGAGTCCCAATGAGCAGTTCTTC | CSARDLAGRSPNEQFF
NA | TRBJ2-5 | 15 | TRBV12-5 | many | TGTGCTAGTGGCAGGCAGCCCGGGCCCCAAGAGACCCAGTACTTC | CASGRQPGPQETQYF
TRBD2 | TRBJ2-3 | 17 | TRBV4-2 | many | TGTGCCAGCAGCCATTACAGCGGGGTTACTAGCACAGATACGCAGTATTTT | CASSHYSGVTSTDTQYF
NA | TRBJ2-7 | 13 | TRBV4-3 | many | TGCGCCAGCAGCCAAGTCATTCCCACCGAGCAGTACTTC | CASSQVIPTEQYF
TRBD1 | TRBJ2-5 | 12 | TRBV20-1 | many | TGCAGTGCCGGGACAGACCAAGAGACCCAGTACTTC | CSAGTDQETQYF
NA | TRBJ1-1 | 12 | TRBV20-1 | NA | TGCAGTGCTATTAGGTCGCAGACTGAAGCTTTCTTT | CSAIRSQTEAFF